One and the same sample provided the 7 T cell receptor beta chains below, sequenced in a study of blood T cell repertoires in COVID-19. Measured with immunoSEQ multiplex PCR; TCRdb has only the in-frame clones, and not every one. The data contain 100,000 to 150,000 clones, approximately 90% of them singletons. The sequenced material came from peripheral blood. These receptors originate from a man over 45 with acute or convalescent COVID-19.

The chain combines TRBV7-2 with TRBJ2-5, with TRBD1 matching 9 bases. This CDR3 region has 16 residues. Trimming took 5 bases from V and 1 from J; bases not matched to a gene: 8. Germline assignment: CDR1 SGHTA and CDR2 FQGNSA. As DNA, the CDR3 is TGTGCCAGCAGCCTTGGGTCGGGACAGGGCCAAGAGACCCAGTACTTC. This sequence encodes CASSLGSGQGQETQYF.

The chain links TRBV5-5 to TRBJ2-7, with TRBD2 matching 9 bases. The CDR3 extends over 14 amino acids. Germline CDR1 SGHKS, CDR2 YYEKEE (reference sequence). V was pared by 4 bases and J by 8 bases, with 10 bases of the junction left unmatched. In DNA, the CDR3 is TGTGCCAGCAGCCTAGCGGGACTCGCTTCGCAGCAGTACTTC. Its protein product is CASSLAGLASQQYF.

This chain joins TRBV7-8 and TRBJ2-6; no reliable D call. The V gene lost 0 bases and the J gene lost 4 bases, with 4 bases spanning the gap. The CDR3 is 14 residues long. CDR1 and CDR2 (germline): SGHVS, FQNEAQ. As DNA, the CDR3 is TGTGCCAGCAGCTTAGCATCAGGGGCCAACGTCCTGACTTTC. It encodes CASSLASGANVLTF.

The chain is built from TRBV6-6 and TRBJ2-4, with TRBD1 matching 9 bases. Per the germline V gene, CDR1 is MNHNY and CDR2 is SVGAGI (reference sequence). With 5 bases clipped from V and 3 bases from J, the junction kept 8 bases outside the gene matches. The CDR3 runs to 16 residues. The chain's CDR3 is CASSRGDRAGKNIQYF. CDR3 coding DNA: TGTGCCAGCAGTAGGGGGGACAGGGCGGGCAAAAACATTCAGTACTTC.

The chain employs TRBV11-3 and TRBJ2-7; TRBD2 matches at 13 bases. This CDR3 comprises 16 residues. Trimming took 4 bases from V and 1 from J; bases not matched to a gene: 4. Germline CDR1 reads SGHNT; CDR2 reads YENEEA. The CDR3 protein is CASSSGTSGVSYEQYF. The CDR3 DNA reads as TGTGCCAGCAGCTCCGGGACTAGCGGGGTTTCCTACGAGCAGTACTTC.

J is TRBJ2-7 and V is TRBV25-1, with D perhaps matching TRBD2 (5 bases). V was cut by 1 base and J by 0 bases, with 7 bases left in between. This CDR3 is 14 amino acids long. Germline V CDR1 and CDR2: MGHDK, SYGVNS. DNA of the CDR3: TGTGCCAGCAGTGAATCCGGGGACTCCTACGAGCAGTACTTC. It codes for CASSESGDSYEQYF.

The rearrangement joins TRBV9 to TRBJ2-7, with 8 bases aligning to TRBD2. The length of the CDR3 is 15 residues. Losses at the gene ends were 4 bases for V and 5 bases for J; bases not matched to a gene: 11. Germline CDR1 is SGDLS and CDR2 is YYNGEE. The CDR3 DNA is TGTGCCAGCAGCCCCCGGGGAGCGGGAGATAACGAGCAGTACTTC. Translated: CASSPRGAGDNEQYF.